Here is one TCR beta chain with its context. The sample belongs to a study of T cell changes during pregnancy in multiple sclerosis. Repertoires were generated with immunoSEQ multiplex PCR, while TCRdb's copy carries only in-frame clones and drops some. The table lists tens of thousands of clones, about 94% of them singletons. Germline CDR1 is MDHEN and CDR2 is SYDVKM. The CDR3 covers 16 residues. After removal of 4 bases from V and 5 bases from J, the junction contained 11 bases not matched to a gene. This sequence originates from a female donor with multiple sclerosis, enrolled in a pregnancy study. Sample: CD8+ T cells from peripheral blood mononuclear cells, taken in the third trimester of pregnancy. The rearrangement joins TRBV28 to TRBJ2-1; 7 nucleotides line up with TRBD1. In nucleotides, the CDR3 is TGTGCCAGCAGTTCATTGAGGGGGCTCAGGGACAATGAGCAGTTCTTC. Its translation is CASSSLRGLRDNEQFF.